The 14 T cell receptor beta chains given below trace back to one sample, sequenced in a study of cytomegalovirus exposure and HLA in healthy donors. The PCR had 60 Vbeta and 13 Jbeta primers. The protocol was immunoSEQ multiplex PCR, while the TCRdb copy is restricted to in-frame clones and leaves out a portion. The sample records approximately 210,000 clones, about 87% being singletons. Sequences were obtained from PBMCs. Every receptor here comes from a woman younger than 35 in good health and CMV-seronegative.

This chain connects TRBV5-4 to TRBJ1-2; maybe TRBD1 (5 bases). The CDR3 runs to 15 residues. In germline, CDR1 is SGHNT, CDR2 YYREEE (reference sequence). The ends were cut back, 1 base at V and 8 bases at J, with 18 bases in the middle. CDR3 residues: CASSLKGLQEGGYTF. The CDR3 DNA reads as TGTGCCAGCAGCTTGAAGGGACTCCAAGAAGGCGGCTACACCTTC.

This chain links TRBV2 with TRBJ1-5, with D possibly being TRBD1 (5 bases). CDR1 and CDR2 (germline): SNHLY, FYNNEI. V lost 4 bases, J lost 0 bases, and 10 bases lay in between. The CDR3 loop spans 15 amino acids. The CDR3 region is CASSGGSDSNQPQHF. The CDR3 DNA is TGTGCCAGCAGTGGGGGCAGCGATAGCAATCAGCCCCAGCATTTT.

The rearrangement links TRBV5-4 to TRBJ2-7, with 7 bases lining up with TRBD2. Germline V gene lookup returns CDR1 SGHNT and CDR2 YYREEE (reference sequence). The trim removed 8 bases at V and 6 bases at J, leaving 17 bases unmatched. The CDR3 contains 15 residues. CDR3 region: CASQLWGGERIEQYF. CDR3 sequence (DNA): TGTGCCAGTCAGCTTTGGGGGGGGGAAAGAATCGAGCAGTACTTC. The variable domain in full, with the rest retrieved from reference TRBV5-4 and TRBJ2-7, is ETGVTQSPTHLIKTRGQQVTLRCSSQSGHNTVSWYQQALGQGPQFIFQYYREEENGRGNFPPRFSGLQFPNYSSELNVNALELDDSALYLCASQLWGGERIEQYFGPGTRLTVT.

The J gene is TRBJ1-3, the V gene TRBV7-2; D may be TRBD1 (5 bases). Looked up from germline, CDR1 is SGHTA and CDR2 is FQGNSA. Trimming took off 5 bases at V and 2 bases at J, with 16 bases between the two ends. The CDR3 is 16 residues long. As DNA, the CDR3 is TGTGCCAGCAGCCCGAGCCCGGGGGGGGCTGGAAACACCATATATTTT. Amino acids: CASSPSPGGAGNTIYF.

The gene calls are TRBV18 and TRBJ2-1, with D maybe TRBD1 (6 bases). This CDR3 spans 19 amino acids. The germline V and J ends were trimmed by 2 bases and 0 bases, with 20 bases remaining between them. Germline values: CDR1 KGHSH, CDR2 LQKENI. This CDR3 is CASSPRAPDSSSSYNEQFF. CDR3 DNA: TGTGCCAGCTCACCAAGGGCCCCGGACAGCTCTAGCTCCTACAATGAGCAGTTCTTC.

The chain employs TRBV27 and TRBJ2-7, with a weak D call TRBD1 (6 bases). With 6 bases removed from V and 4 bases from J, the gap between germline ends came to 13 bases. The CDR3 is 13 residues long. CDR1 and CDR2 from the germline V gene are MNHEY and SMNVEV (reference sequence). CDR3 sequence (DNA): TGTGCCAGCAGCATACAGGGTCCTTACGAGCAGTACTTC. Translating gives CASSIQGPYEQYF.

The CDR3 DNA reads TGTGCCAGCAGCTTAACAGGGGATAGAGGGTCACCCCTCCACTTT. Protein: CASSLTGDRGSPLHF. The rearrangement uses TRBV5-4 and TRBJ1-6, with 7 bases aligning to TRBD1. CDR1 is SGHNT, CDR2 YYREEE, per germline (reference sequence). This CDR3 is built from 15 residues. The V gene end was trimmed by 2 bases and the J gene end by 10 bases; junction bases not matched to a gene: 9.

The chain couples TRBV5-1 to TRBJ2-1; tentative D call: TRBD2 (7 bases). Germline lookup yields CDR1 SGHRS and CDR2 YFSETQ. Trimming stripped 3 bases from V and 6 bases from J, with 13 bases between. The CDR3 extends over 14 amino acids. Here the CDR3 reads CASSYEGGGNEQFF. CDR3 nucleotides: TGCGCCAGCAGCTACGAGGGAGGGGGCAATGAGCAGTTCTTC.

This clone showed up just a few times. This rearrangement joins TRBV19 to TRBJ2-1, with TRBD1 matching over 8 bases. This CDR3 has 15 amino acids. Germline V CDR1 and CDR2: LNHDA, SQIVND (reference sequence). The V gene end was trimmed by 1 base and the J gene end by 7 bases; junction bases not matched to a gene: 6. The CDR3 spells CASSIAQGAVNEQFF. DNA for the CDR3: TGTGCCAGTAGTATAGCTCAGGGGGCTGTAAATGAGCAGTTCTTC.

V is TRBV15 and J is TRBJ2-3; 9 bases line up with TRBD1. Germline V CDR1 and CDR2: LNHNV, YYDKDF (reference sequence). This CDR3 is 15 amino acids long. V lost 1 base and J lost 2; bases outside the gene matches: 1. The CDR3 spells CATSRGQGDTDTQYF. The CDR3 DNA follows: TGTGCCACCAGCAGAGGACAGGGGGACACAGATACGCAGTATTTT.

This clone was detected only once. The chain combines TRBV25-1 with TRBJ2-1; no clear D. This CDR3 region has 13 residues. CDR1 and CDR2 (germline): MGHDK, SYGVNS. The V gene lost 2 bases and the J gene lost 5 bases, with 7 bases spanning the gap. The CDR3 spells CASSEEVDNEQFF. The CDR3 DNA reads TGTGCCAGCAGTGAAGAAGTAGACAATGAGCAGTTCTTC.

The sample holds a few counts of this clone. V is TRBV29-1 and J is TRBJ2-7; 9 bases map to TRBD2. Unmatched junction bases numbered 9, after V lost 6 bases and J lost 6 bases. Looked up from germline, CDR1 is SQVTM and CDR2 is ANQGSEA. The CDR3 sequence is 13 residues long. The chain's CDR3 is CSVGGLAGLEQYF. The CDR3 DNA reads TGCAGCGTCGGGGGGCTAGCGGGGCTCGAGCAGTACTTC.

The V gene is TRBV10-2, the J gene TRBJ2-7; 9 nucleotides line up with TRBD2. V shed 8 bases, J shed 2 bases, and the junction held 7 bases outside the gene matches. Germline CDR1 is WSHSY and CDR2 is SAAADI. The CDR3 is 14 residues long. The CDR3 loop reads CASSSGGPTYEQYF. DNA of the CDR3: TGCGCCAGCTCAAGCGGGGGGCCCACCTACGAGCAGTACTTC.

The V gene is TRBV5-6, the J gene TRBJ1-2, with D possibly matching TRBD1 (5 bases). Germline CDR1 reads SGHDT; CDR2 reads YYEEEE. The CDR3 is made up of 14 amino acids. V lost 5 bases and J lost 0, with 11 bases in between. The CDR3 nucleotides are TGTGCCAGCAGACCGGGGACTCCTAACTATGGCTACACCTTC. Protein sequence: CASRPGTPNYGYTF.